A selection of T cell receptor beta chains follows, all from one sample in a study of OX40 agonist ivuxolimab in advanced cancers. The assay was immunoSEQ multiplex PCR, and TCRdb's table has in-frame clones only and misses some. The table shows 30,000 to 45,000 clones, with 87% occurring only once. The sequenced sample was CD4+ or CD8+ T cells sorted from blood, obtained in a trial of the OX40 agonist ivuxolimab. These receptors were taken from an adult with an advanced solid tumor such as melanoma, head and neck, liver or kidney cancer. The CDR3 runs from the conserved cysteine through the conserved F or W. Fields, in order: D gene, J gene, V gene, clone size, CDR3 protein, CDR3 DNA. D genes are given only for firm matches. Clone size is not always given. Where it is, it says once, few, many or a class for expanded clones.

D: -
J: TRBJ2-7
V: TRBV6-6
size: once
CDR3: CASSYGEGLAYEQYF
DNA: TGTGCCAGCAGTTACGGTGAGGGGCTAGCCTACGAGCAGTACTTC

D: -
J: TRBJ2-2
V: TRBV4-1
size: -
CDR3: CASSQVAPGTNTGELFF
DNA: TGCGCCAGCAGCCAAGTAGCCCCCGGGACAAACACCGGGGAGCTGTTTTTT

D: TRBD2
J: TRBJ2-7
V: TRBV19
size: -
CDR3: CASTKGLAGTYEQYF
DNA: TGTGCCAGTACCAAGGGACTAGCGGGGACCTACGAGCAGTACTTC

D: -
J: TRBJ1-2
V: TRBV6-1
size: -
CDR3: CASTPWGEGYTF
DNA: TGTGCCAGCACCCCTTGGGGGGAAGGCTACACCTTC

D: TRBD1
J: TRBJ2-7
V: TRBV29-1
size: -
CDR3: CSVERQGGTYEQYF
DNA: TGCAGCGTCGAACGACAGGGGGGAACCTACGAGCAGTACTTC

D: TRBD2
J: TRBJ2-3
V: TRBV12-5
size: -
CDR3: CASGLPGLVQKTQYF
DNA: TGTGCTAGTGGTTTACCGGGACTAGTTCAAAAGACGCAGTATTTT

D: TRBD1
J: TRBJ2-7
V: TRBV5-1
size: -
CDR3: CASSPGQDIYEQYF
DNA: TGCGCCAGCAGCCCCGGACAGGACATCTACGAGCAGTACTTC

D: TRBD1
J: TRBJ1-1
V: TRBV7-2
size: -
CDR3: CASSPRTGGTEAFF
DNA: TGTGCCAGCAGCCCTAGGACAGGGGGCACTGAAGCTTTCTTT

D: -
J: TRBJ2-7
V: TRBV5-1
size: -
CDR3: CASSLMQGGEQYF
DNA: TGCGCCAGCAGCTTGATGCAGGGAGGCGAGCAGTACTTC

D: -
J: TRBJ2-7
V: TRBV20-1
size: -
CDR3: CSGASTYEQYF
DNA: TGCAGTGGGGCCTCGACCTACGAGCAGTACTTC